The clone carrying this T cell receptor (beta chain) was seen just once. These data originate in a study of blood T cell repertoires in COVID-19. This CDR3 region has 14 residues. V was shortened by 5 bases and J by 0 bases, with 10 bases between the two germline ends. CDR1 is SGHTA and CDR2 is FQGTGA in the germline V gene. Assay used: immunoSEQ multiplex PCR; TCRdb lists only in-frame clones, some missing. This table has about 210,000 clones, 65% to 90% appearing once. The rearrangement uses TRBV7-3 and TRBJ1-1; D might be TRBD1 (5 bases). The sequence came from a woman in her 40s with acute COVID-19. The sample was PBMCs or T cells enriched from blood (not recorded which). CDR3 coding DNA: TGTGCCAGCAGCCTCGGGGGACTGAACACTGAAGCTTTCTTT. It specifies CASSLGGLNTEAFF.